These T cell receptor beta chains were read from a single sample in a study of blood T cells in healthy people across ages. TCRdb analysed the 5' RACE reads with MiXCR anew, one entry per CDR3 protein. The data hold 1 million to 1.2 million distinct CDR3 sequences, with around two fifths observed a single time. The sequenced sample was blood. The receptors stem from a man between 18 and 29 years old in good health. The CDR3 runs from the conserved cysteine through the conserved F or W. D genes are given only for firm matches. Some rows have no size entry. The others give once, few or many, or a class for an expanded clone.

abundance,d_gene,j_gene,len,v_gene,CDR3nt,CDR3aa
-,-,TRBJ2-1,14,TRBV5-1,TGCGCCAGCAGCGGGGCAGGGTACTACAATGAGCAGTTCTTC,CASSGAGYYNEQFF
-,-,TRBJ1-2,14,TRBV6-2/TRBV6-3,TGTGCCAGCAGTACCGGGGACACCACCTATGGCTGCACCTTC,CASSTGDTTYGCTF
-,-,TRBJ1-2,14,TRBV7-2,TGTGCCAGCAGCCTGGGGGAGAACGTCTATGGCTACACCTTC,CASSLGENVYGYTF
once,-,TRBJ2-3,16,TRBV20-1,TGCGGTGCTGCCTTTACCCTTACAGGGACCTCGGATACGCAGTATTTT,CGAAFTLTGTSDTQYF
-,-,TRBJ2-7,17,TRBV20-1,TGCAGTGCTAGAGTGGGGCTTTTTAGGGGTGTTACCTACGAGCAGTACTTC,CSARVGLFRGVTYEQYF
-,TRBD1,TRBJ1-5,15,TRBV25-1,TGTGCCAGCAGTCAGACAGGGGTTAGCAATCAGCCCCAGCATTTT,CASSQTGVSNQPQHF
-,-,TRBJ1-1,13,TRBV20-1,TGCAGTGCTAGACTCAGCAGGAACACTGAAGCTTTCTTT,CSARLSRNTEAFF
-,-,TRBJ2-2,13,TRBV12-3/TRBV12-4,TGTGCCAGCAGTGTAGCAGGGGCCGGGGAGCTGTTTTTT,CASSVAGAGELFF
-,TRBD2,TRBJ2-7,14,TRBV11-1,TGTGCCAGCAGCTTGCGGGGGTCCCACAATGAGCAGTACTTC,CASSLRGSHNEQYF
-,-,TRBJ1-2,13,TRBV7-2,TGTGCCAGCAGCTTATGGGGGGGGAGTGGCTACACCTTC,CASSLWGGSGYTF
few,-,TRBJ2-7,16,TRBV3-1,TGTGCCAGCAGCCAAGGGCCCCCGTACTACAGCAATGAGCAGTACTTC,CASSQGPPYYSNEQYF
-,-,TRBJ1-3,16,TRBV9,TGTGCCAGCAGCCCCGACCAGACAACATCTGGAAACACCATATATTTT,CASSPDQTTSGNTIYF
once,-,TRBJ2-5,16,TRBV5-1,TGCGCCAGCAGCTTGGAAGGTGCAGCAGACCAAGAGACCCAGTACTTC,CASSLEGAADQETQYF
few,TRBD1,TRBJ1-1,16,TRBV4-2,TGTGCCAGCAGCCCGGGGACAGGGATGGATAGGACTGAAGCTTTCTTT,CASSPGTGMDRTEAFF
-,-,TRBJ1-1,15,TRBV2,TGTGCCAGCAGCTTAGGGCAGGGTGTGAACACTGAAGCTTTCTTT,CASSLGQGVNTEAFF
-,-,TRBJ2-7,12,TRBV6-6,TGTGCCAGCAGTTACAGGGGCAACGAGCAGTACTTC,CASSYRGNEQYF
-,-,TRBJ2-5,16,TRBV21-1,TGTGCCAGCCTACCAGAGGGGGCGACAGGGAGAAATGAGCAGTACTTC,CASLPEGATGRNEQYF
-,-,TRBJ2-3,15,TRBV7-7,TGTGCCAGCAGCTTAGAGCTGGGGGCCACAGATACGCAGTATTTT,CASSLELGATDTQYF
few,-,TRBJ2-1,15,TRBV10-3,TGTGCCATCAGTCCAGGGGAGTCCGGATTCAATGAGCAGTTCTTC,CAISPGESGFNEQFF
-,-,TRBJ2-5,15,TRBV12-3/TRBV12-4,TGTGCCAGCAGTTTCGGCGGCAGTACCCAAGAGACCCAGTACTTC,CASSFGGSTQETQYF
-,TRBD1,TRBJ1-4,13,TRBV20-1,TGCAGTGTGGGGCAGGGGGCGAATGAAAAACTGTTTTTT,CSVGQGANEKLFF
-,-,TRBJ1-1,14,TRBV7-2,TGTGCCAGCAGTCCTAAGGGTCGGAACACTGAAGCTTTCTTT,CASSPKGRNTEAFF
-,TRBD1,TRBJ1-4,14,TRBV29-1,TGCAGCGCCGAAGACAGGGGGCGAAATGAAAAACTGTTTTTT,CSAEDRGRNEKLFF
once,TRBD1,TRBJ1-1,15,TRBV28,TGTGCCAGCAGTCCCCCTGGGACAGGGGTCACTGAAGCTTTCTTT,CASSPPGTGVTEAFF